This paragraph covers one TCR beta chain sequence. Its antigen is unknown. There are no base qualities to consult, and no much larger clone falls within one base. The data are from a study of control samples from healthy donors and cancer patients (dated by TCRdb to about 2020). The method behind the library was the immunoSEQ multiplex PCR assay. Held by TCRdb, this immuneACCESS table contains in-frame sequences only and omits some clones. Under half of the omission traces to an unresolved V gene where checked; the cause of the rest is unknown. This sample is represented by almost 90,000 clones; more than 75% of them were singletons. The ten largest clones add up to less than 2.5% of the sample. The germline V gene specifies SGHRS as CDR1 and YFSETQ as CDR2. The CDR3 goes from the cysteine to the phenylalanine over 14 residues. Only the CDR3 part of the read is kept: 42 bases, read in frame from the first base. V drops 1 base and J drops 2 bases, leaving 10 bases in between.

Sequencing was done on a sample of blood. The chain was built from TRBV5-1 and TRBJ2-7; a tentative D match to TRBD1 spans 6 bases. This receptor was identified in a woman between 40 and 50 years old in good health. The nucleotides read TGCGCCAGCAGCTTGCAGTCAGGGGCCTACGAGCAGTACTTC. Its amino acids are CASSLQSGAYEQYF.